The 32 T cell receptor beta chains presented below share a single source sample, sequenced in a study of blood T cell repertoires in COVID-19. Profiling relied on immunoSEQ multiplex PCR, and the TCRdb table lists in-frame clones only, not all of them. The data show roughly 130,000 clones, about 84% seen once. Specimen: peripheral blood. The receptors derive from an older woman with acute or convalescent COVID-19.

The chain carries TRBV24-1 and TRBJ1-2; D might be TRBD1 (5 bases). Per germline, CDR1 KGHDR and CDR2 SFDVKD. The V gene lost 2 bases and the J gene lost 8 bases, with 14 bases spanning the gap. The CDR3 runs 14 residues. The CDR3 DNA reads as TGTGCCACCAGTGATTGGCGGCAGGGAGGCGGCTACACCTTC. Translated: CATSDWRQGGGYTF.

This clone has a handful of counts. The rearrangement links TRBV25-1 to TRBJ1-2; D is ambiguous. The CDR3 is 12 residues long. CDR1 is MGHDK and CDR2 is SYGVNS in the germline V gene. Between the trimmed V and J ends, which lost 2 bases and 4 bases, there was a span of 5 bases. The CDR3 DNA reads TGTGCCAGCAGTGAACATAGCTATGGCTACACCTTC. It is translated as CASSEHSYGYTF.

This rearrangement joins TRBV28 to TRBJ2-3; 7 bases line up with TRBD2. Trimming at V came to 1 base and at J to 4 bases, leaving 5 bases not matched to a gene. Germline V gene data show CDR1 as MDHEN and CDR2 as SYDVKM. The CDR3 has 15 amino acids. DNA of the CDR3: TGTGCCAGCAGTTTATTAGGGGCGGGGGCAGATACGCAGTATTTT. Protein product: CASSLLGAGADTQYF.

V usage is TRBV29-1 and J usage is TRBJ1-2; 9 positions match TRBD1. The length of the CDR3 is 11 residues. Trimming at V came to 5 bases and at J to 7 bases, leaving 2 bases not matched to a gene. CDR1 and CDR2 (germline): SQVTM, ANQGSEA. The CDR3 here is CSVLTGGGYTF. The DNA for the CDR3 is TGCAGCGTTCTGACAGGGGGTGGCTACACCTTC.

DNA for the CDR3: TGTGCCAGCAGCGAGGAGTTCCGAGGGGGAAACACCATATATTTT. Its protein product is CASSEEFRGGNTIYF. This rearrangement joins TRBV9 to TRBJ1-3; D gene unclear. Trimming left V 3 bases short and J 4 bases short, with 14 bases between. This CDR3 has 15 residues. CDR1 is SGDLS and CDR2 is YYNGEE in the germline V gene.

The chain uses TRBV27 and TRBJ1-2; 10 bases fit TRBD1. The CDR3 runs 16 residues. Trimming at V came to 6 bases and at J to 8 bases, leaving 15 bases not matched to a gene. Germline CDR1 MNHEY, CDR2 SMNVEV (reference sequence). The DNA for the CDR3 is TGTGCCAGCAGGAGGAATACAATTGGGACAGGGGAAGGCTACACCTTC. Its protein product is CASRRNTIGTGEGYTF.

As to this clone: Other DNA sequences in the same sample also yield this CDR3. The DNA for the CDR3 is TGTGCCAGCTCACCTGGACAGGGGACTGAAGCTTTCTTT. It is translated as CASSPGQGTEAFF. The V and J genes are TRBV18 and TRBJ1-1; 9 positions agree with TRBD1. J was trimmed by 5 bases and V by 3 bases; bases with no gene match: 1. The CDR3 is made up of 13 amino acids. The germline V gene has CDR1 KGHSH and CDR2 LQKENI.

V usage is TRBV5-1 and J usage is TRBJ2-3; TRBD2 matches at 10 bases. The CDR3 is 16 residues long. Germline CDR1 and CDR2: SGHRS and YFSETQ. V trimming: 6 bases; J trimming: 0 bases; junction bases outside the gene matches: 7. The CDR3 coding sequence is TGCGCCAGCAAGGCTAGCGGGGGCCCTAGCACAGATACGCAGTATTTT. Translation: CASKASGGPSTDTQYF.

V is TRBV24-1 and J is TRBJ1-2, with 7 bases aligning to TRBD1. Per germline, CDR1 KGHDR and CDR2 SFDVKD. V dropped 4 bases and J dropped 8; count of bases not matched to a gene: 6. The CDR3 totals 13 residues. The CDR3, as DNA: TGTGCCACCAGTGACACGACAGGGTACGGCTACACCTTC. Residues: CATSDTTGYGYTF.

The chain links TRBV20-1 to TRBJ1-2; the D gene is possibly TRBD1 (6 bases). Trimming left V 3 bases short and J 3 bases short, with 23 bases between. The CDR3 runs 17 residues. Germline V lookup: CDR1 DFQATT, CDR2 SNEGSKA (reference sequence). This CDR3 is CSASDRYHLGTYYGYTF. CDR3 DNA sequence: TGCAGTGCTAGTGATAGGTACCATCTAGGGACATACTATGGCTACACCTTC.

V gene TRBV5-1 combines with J gene TRBJ2-7; 7 nucleotides line up with TRBD1. J gave up 1 base and V 0 bases, and 10 bases lay outside the gene matches. This CDR3 is 17 amino acids long. Germline V gene data show CDR1 as SGHRS and CDR2 as YFSETQ. The CDR3 region has the DNA TGCGCCAGCAGCTTGGCCCCAGACAGGGCCCTATCCTACGAGCAGTACTTC. Translation gives CASSLAPDRALSYEQYF.

This chain uses TRBV9 with TRBJ1-3; D unresolved. Trimming cost V 4 bases and J 6 bases, with 14 bases left between them. The CDR3 runs 14 residues. Germline V gives CDR1 SGDLS, CDR2 YYNGEE. The CDR3 DNA reads TGTGCCAGCAGCCCCCGTGTTATAGAAAACACCATATATTTT. Residues: CASSPRVIENTIYF.

The chain couples TRBV4-1 to TRBJ1-1, with D possibly being TRBD1 (5 bases). Trimming removed 3 bases at V and 7 bases at J, with 12 bases between. The CDR3 extends over 13 amino acids. Germline assignment: CDR1 MGHRA and CDR2 YSYEKL. In DNA form, the CDR3 reads TGCGCCAGCAGCCAGCCCCGCGGGGGTGAAGCTTTCTTT. Protein sequence: CASSQPRGGEAFF.

V is TRBV6-5 and J is TRBJ2-1; 7 bases are shared with TRBD2. The V and J ends lost 4 bases and 6 bases, in that order; junction bases with no gene match: 0. Germline CDR1 is MNHEY and CDR2 is SVGAGI. The CDR3 contains 12 residues. DNA of the CDR3: TGTGCCAGCAGTTGGGGGGGCAATGAGCAGTTCTTC. It is translated as CASSWGGNEQFF.

The CDR3: CASTTGSRGYTF. DNA for the CDR3: TGTGCCAGCACCACAGGGTCCAGGGGCTACACCTTC. The V gene is TRBV7-9, the J gene TRBJ1-2, with a weak D call TRBD1 (6 bases). Trimming removed 7 bases from V and 8 bases from J, with 14 bases in between. Germline V lookup: CDR1 SEHNR, CDR2 FQNEAQ (reference sequence). This CDR3 spans 12 amino acids.

This rearrangement joins TRBV5-1 to TRBJ2-5; perhaps TRBD1 as D (5 bases). The V end lost 5 bases, the J end lost 5 bases, and 10 bases lay between the germline ends. This CDR3 is built from 12 residues. Germline values: CDR1 SGHRS, CDR2 YFSETQ. The CDR3 spells CASSQPGETQYF. In DNA form, the CDR3 reads TGCGCCAGCAGTCAACCAGGGGAGACCCAGTACTTC. Filled out from reference TRBV5-1 and TRBJ2-5, the complete variable domain reads KAGVTQTPRYLIKTRGQQVTLSCSPISGHRSVSWYQQTPGQGLQFLFEYFSETQRNKGNFPGRFSGRQFSNSRSEMNVSTLELGDSALYLCASSQPGETQYFGPGTRLLVL.

The chain joins TRBV19 to TRBJ1-2; D possibly corresponds to TRBD1 (5 bases). Between the trimmed V and J ends, which lost 3 bases and 6 bases, there was a span of 11 bases. The CDR3 length is 13 residues. The V gene's germline CDR1 is LNHDA and CDR2 SQIVND (reference sequence). This CDR3 is CASSIPGPHGYTF. Here the CDR3 DNA reads TGTGCCAGTAGTATCCCAGGGCCCCATGGCTACACCTTC.

The DNA for the CDR3 is TGTGCCAGCAGCTTAGGGGTCGGGCGCGGAGGACTTGTTAGTGGGCAGTTCTTC. It translates to CASSLGVGRGGLVSGQFF. This chain uses TRBV7-9 with TRBJ2-1; tentatively, D is TRBD2 (5 bases). With 1 base removed from V and 12 bases from J, the gap between germline ends came to 28 bases. The CDR3 consists of 18 residues. The germline CDR1 and CDR2 sequences are SEHNR and FQNEAQ (reference sequence).

This chain links TRBV19 with TRBJ1-1, with D tentatively TRBD1 (6 bases). This CDR3 comprises 14 residues. Germline lookup yields CDR1 LNHDA and CDR2 SQIVND (reference sequence). Trimming removed 2 bases from V and 8 bases from J, with 15 bases in between. CDR3 in DNA: TGTGCCAGTAGTATATATGGGCAGGGGAAAGAAGCTTTCTTT. As protein: CASSIYGQGKEAFF.

V is TRBV7-3 and J is TRBJ2-3; 10 bases agree with TRBD2. The CDR3 has 16 residues. From germline, CDR1 is SGHTA and CDR2 FQGTGA. V shed 2 bases and J 6 bases; nucleotides not matched to a gene: 8. The CDR3 loop reads CASSLFSGGNTDTQYF. Here the CDR3 DNA reads TGTGCCAGCAGCTTATTTAGCGGGGGGAATACGGATACGCAGTATTTT.

Only a few counts were recorded for this clone. The gene calls are TRBV19 and TRBJ1-2, with 7 bases identical to TRBD1. There are 14 residues in the CDR3. Germline V lookup: CDR1 LNHDA, CDR2 SQIVND (reference sequence). Trimming at V came to 5 bases and at J to 4 bases, leaving 7 bases not matched to a gene. The chain's CDR3 is CASSPAGGPYGYTF. The CDR3 bases are TGTGCCAGTAGTCCGGCAGGGGGGCCCTATGGCTACACCTTC.

This clone was observed a few times. J is TRBJ1-4 and V is TRBV5-4, with 7 bases that match TRBD1. There are 15 residues in the CDR3. Per the germline V gene, CDR1 is SGHNT and CDR2 is YYREEE (reference sequence). V lost 5 bases to trimming and J lost 8 bases; unmatched junction nucleotides: 12. CDR3 nucleotide sequence: TGTGCCAGCAGTGTCGGGACAGTTGGTAGCGAAAAACTGTTTTTT. It is translated as CASSVGTVGSEKLFF.

This clone was seen more than once but under ten times. This sequence joins TRBV10-3 and TRBJ2-4; tentatively, D is TRBD2 (6 bases). Germline CDR1 and CDR2: ENHRY and SYGVKD. This CDR3 contains 14 residues. V lost 8 bases and J lost 5, with 16 bases in between. CDR3 sequence reads: CAIRRGTGENIQYF. In nucleotides, the CDR3 is TGTGCCATCCGACGCGGGACGGGGGAAAACATTCAGTACTTC.

In this sample, this clone turned up once. The V call is TRBV10-3, the J call TRBJ2-3; 10 bases agree with TRBD2. In germline, CDR1 is ENHRY, CDR2 SYGVKD. J was trimmed by 1 base and V by 3 bases; bases with no gene match: 10. This CDR3 is built from 18 residues. CDR3 nucleotides: TGTGCCATCAGTGACCGGAGCGGGGGGGCTAAGGGCACAGATACGCAGTATTTT. It encodes CAISDRSGGAKGTDTQYF.

V usage is TRBV21-1 and J usage is TRBJ1-1; the DNA was not used to check the table's D call, TRBD1. TRBV21-1 is a pseudogene. The CDR3 has 16 residues. The DNA of the CDR3 is TGTGCCAGCAGCAAAGGCCGATTGGACAGTTCAATTGAAGCTTTCTTT. Its protein product is CASSKGRLDSSIEAFF.

The rearrangement joins TRBV19 to TRBJ1-6; TRBD1 agrees at 8 bases. Looked up from germline, CDR1 is LNHDA and CDR2 is SQIVND (reference sequence). The CDR3 sequence is 13 residues long. Trimming at V came to 10 bases and at J to 6 bases, leaving 5 bases not matched to a gene. CDR3 DNA sequence: TGTGCCACTCGGACAGGGCCTAATTCACCCCTCCACTTT. Translation gives CATRTGPNSPLHF.

CDR3 nucleotide sequence: TGTGCCAGCAGCCCCACTAGCGGGGGGGCAGATGAGCAGTTCTTC. Its protein is CASSPTSGGADEQFF. The chain combines TRBV3-1 (or the pseudogene TRBV3-2) with TRBJ2-1, with 13 bases lining up with TRBD2. Germline CDR1 is LGHDT and CDR2 is YNNKEL (reference sequence). This CDR3 spans 15 amino acids. Trimming removed 4 bases from V and 8 bases from J; junction bases left unmatched: 5.

This sequence joins TRBV7-9 and TRBJ2-1, with TRBD1 matching 7 bases. CDR3 length: 15 residues. Trimming at V came to 1 base and at J to 3 bases, leaving 3 bases not matched to a gene. Germline V lookup: CDR1 SEHNR, CDR2 FQNEAQ (reference sequence). CDR3 nucleotide sequence: TGTGCCAGCAGCTTAGTAGGGGGCAACTACAATGAGCAGTTCTTC. Its translation is CASSLVGGNYNEQFF.

This clone was seen once. V is TRBV3-1 (or the pseudogene TRBV3-2) and J is TRBJ2-1; D might be TRBD2 (6 bases). Trimming took 0 bases from V and 5 from J, leaving 14 bases between them. CDR3 length: 16 amino acids. The germline gives CDR1 LGHDT, CDR2 YNNKEL (reference sequence). CDR3 DNA sequence: TGTGCCAGCAGCCAAGATGTGGGGGGAGGTAACAATGAGCAGTTCTTC. This encodes CASSQDVGGGNNEQFF.

This chain joins TRBV10-3 and TRBJ1-1; D is unresolved. The CDR3 covers 14 residues. Germline V CDR1 and CDR2: ENHRY, SYGVKD. V gave up 2 bases and J gave up 1 base, with 8 bases separating them. This CDR3 is CAISEVQTNTEAFF. For the CDR3, the DNA is TGTGCCATCAGTGAGGTACAGACGAACACTGAAGCTTTCTTT.

This sequence joins TRBV25-1 and TRBJ1-1; D not resolved. The CDR3 loop spans 13 amino acids. Trimming took off 3 bases at V and 0 bases at J, with 5 bases between the two ends. Per the germline V gene, CDR1 is MGHDK and CDR2 is SYGVNS. Here the CDR3 DNA reads TGTGCCAGCAGTGATACGGTGAACACTGAAGCTTTCTTT. It yields the protein CASSDTVNTEAFF.

This sequence joins TRBV5-4 and TRBJ2-7, with D tentatively TRBD1 (6 bases). The V gene lost 4 bases and the J gene lost 2 bases, with 16 bases spanning the gap. In germline, CDR1 is SGHNT, CDR2 YYREEE (reference sequence). The CDR3 covers 15 residues. CDR3 sequence: CASSPSDRIPYEQYF. The CDR3 DNA follows: TGTGCCAGCAGCCCCTCGGACAGAATCCCCTACGAGCAGTACTTC.